These 2 T cell receptor beta chains were all obtained from the same sample, sequenced in a study of OX40 agonist ivuxolimab in advanced cancers. TCRdb's copy holds only in-frame clones and misses some; the assay was immunoSEQ multiplex PCR. The sample consists of fewer than 40,000 clones, roughly nine tenths of them appearing once. Sequencing used CD4+ or CD8+ T cells sorted from blood, obtained in a trial of the OX40 agonist ivuxolimab. Source of these receptors: an adult with an advanced solid tumor such as melanoma, head and neck, liver or kidney cancer.

V usage is TRBV27 and J usage is TRBJ1-3; D remains ambiguous. Trimming removed 6 bases from V and 6 bases from J, with 15 bases in between. CDR3 length: 14 amino acids. Per the germline V gene, CDR1 is MNHEY and CDR2 is SMNVEV (reference sequence). The CDR3 bases are TGTGCCAGCAGCCCACGGAGCAGGAAAAACACCATATATTTT. It specifies CASSPRSRKNTIYF.

V and J are TRBV2 and TRBJ1-2; a possible D gene is TRBD1 (5 bases). CDR1 is SNHLY, CDR2 FYNNEI, per germline. Trimming shortened V by 2 bases and J by 2 bases, and 15 bases separated the two germline ends. The CDR3 sequence is 16 residues long. DNA of the CDR3: TGTGCCAGCAGTGAATTGGGGAGGACAAAGAACTATGGCTACACCTTC. Its protein is CASSELGRTKNYGYTF.